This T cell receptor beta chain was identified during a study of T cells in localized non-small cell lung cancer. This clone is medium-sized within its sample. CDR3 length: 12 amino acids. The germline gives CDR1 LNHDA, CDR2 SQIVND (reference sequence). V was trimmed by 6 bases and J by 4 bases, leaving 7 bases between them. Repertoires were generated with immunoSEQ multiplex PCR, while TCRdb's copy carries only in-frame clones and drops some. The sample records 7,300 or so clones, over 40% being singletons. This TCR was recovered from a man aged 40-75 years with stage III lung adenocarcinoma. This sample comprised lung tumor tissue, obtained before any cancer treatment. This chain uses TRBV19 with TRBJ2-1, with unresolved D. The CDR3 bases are TGTGCCAGTAGCAATGGTTACAATGAGCAGTTCTTC. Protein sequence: CASSNGYNEQFF.